Below, 24 T cell receptor beta chains from the same sample are listed, as sequenced in a study of cytomegalovirus exposure and HLA in healthy donors. Libraries were prepared by immunoSEQ multiplex PCR; TCRdb keeps only in-frame clonotypes and omits some of them. The sample gives more than 250,000 clones, less than 95% of which show up once; approximately 3.1% is in the top ten. The sequencing sample was made of PBMCs. Receptors were obtained from a woman in her 30s in good health and CMV-seronegative.

The CDR3 region is CASSLASTGAGNQPQHF. The CDR3 bases are TGTGCCAGCAGCTTAGCGTCCACAGGGGCTGGCAATCAGCCCCAGCATTTT. The V call is TRBV7-2, the J call TRBJ1-5, with 7 bases matching TRBD1. Trimming cost V 0 bases and J 2 bases; bases outside gene matches: 7. Germline V CDR1 and CDR2: SGHTA, FQGNSA. The CDR3 is made up of 17 amino acids.

This clone was counted between two and nine times. The CDR3 reads CASSLKSRATNEKLFF. The CDR3 nucleotides are TGTGCCAGCAGCTTAAAAAGCCGTGCAACTAATGAAAAACTGTTTTTT. The chain recombines TRBV7-6 with TRBJ1-4; D uncertain. CDR1 SGHVS and CDR2 FNYEAQ come from the germline V gene. V was trimmed by 2 bases and J by 0 bases, leaving 10 bases between them. The CDR3 loop spans 16 amino acids. The full variable domain, rest sourced from reference TRBV7-6 and TRBJ1-4, is GAGVSQSPRYKVTKRGQDVALRCDPISGHVSLYWYRQALGQGPEFLTYFNYEAQQDKSGLPNDRFSAERPEGSISTLTIQRTEQRDSAMYRCASSLKSRATNEKLFFGSGTQLSVL.

This rearrangement joins TRBV9 to TRBJ1-2; D is possibly TRBD1 (6 bases). Germline assignment: CDR1 SGDLS and CDR2 YYNGEE. The CDR3 length is 14 residues. Trimming took off 0 bases at V and 7 bases at J, with 13 bases between the two ends. CDR3 sequence reads: CASSVAGALAGYTF. The CDR3 coding sequence is TGTGCCAGCAGCGTAGCAGGGGCGCTGGCTGGCTACACCTTC.

The chain has TRBV27 and TRBJ2-7; no firm D call. CDR1 MNHEY and CDR2 SMNVEV come from the germline V gene (reference sequence). The CDR3 is made up of 12 amino acids. Between the trimmed V and J ends, which lost 4 bases and 0 bases, there was a span of 4 bases. CDR3: CASSSPSYEQYF. For the CDR3, the DNA is TGTGCCAGCAGTTCGCCCTCCTACGAGCAGTACTTC.

This chain connects TRBV5-1 to TRBJ2-7; no clear D. The CDR3 length is 15 residues. Trimming removed 0 bases from V and 2 bases from J, with 12 bases in between. Germline V CDR1 and CDR2: SGHRS, YFSETQ. The CDR3 coding sequence is TGCGCCAGCAGCTTGGCAGGAAATCAAGCCTACGAGCAGTACTTC. Its translation is CASSLAGNQAYEQYF.

This sequence joins TRBV19 and TRBJ1-3, with D hard to call. Per germline, CDR1 LNHDA and CDR2 SQIVND (reference sequence). The CDR3 extends over 14 amino acids. The V end was cut by 1 base, the J end by 2 bases, with 6 bases between. CDR3 protein: CASSIAGTGNTIYF. For the CDR3, the DNA is TGTGCCAGTAGTATAGCGGGGACTGGAAACACCATATATTTT.

This chain links TRBV7-6 with TRBJ2-1; D is undetermined. The CDR3 runs to 16 residues. CDR1 is SGHVS and CDR2 is FNYEAQ in the germline V gene. The V gene lost 5 bases and the J gene lost 0 bases, with 14 bases spanning the gap. The chain's CDR3 is CASSRSSGSSYNEQFF. The CDR3 nucleotides are TGTGCCAGCAGCCGGTCGTCAGGCAGCTCCTACAATGAGCAGTTCTTC.

The V and J genes are TRBV27 and TRBJ1-5; a possible D gene is TRBD1 (5 bases). Trimming stripped 3 bases from V and 3 bases from J, with 9 bases between. The CDR3 consists of 14 residues. Germline V gene sequence: CDR1 MNHEY, CDR2 SMNVEV (reference sequence). In nucleotides, the CDR3 is TGTGCCAGCAGTTTCCAGGGCATCAATCAGCCCCAGCATTTT. Residues: CASSFQGINQPQHF.

The genes are TRBV28 and TRBJ2-1, with 14 positions matching TRBD2. Germline V gene sequence: CDR1 MDHEN, CDR2 SYDVKM. The V segment lost 6 bases and the J segment 3 bases; nucleotides outside the gene matches: 7. CDR3 length: 17 residues. The CDR3 DNA is TGTGCCAGCAGAGGGACTAGCGGGAGACTGGTCTACAATGAGCAGTTCTTC. Residues: CASRGTSGRLVYNEQFF.

For the CDR3, the DNA is TGTGCCAGCAGCCAACGGAACTCTGGGGCCAACGTCCTGACTTTC. This sequence encodes CASSQRNSGANVLTF. This chain uses TRBV11-3 with TRBJ2-6; D is unresolved. Between the trimmed V and J ends, which lost 5 bases and 0 bases, there was a span of 8 bases. This CDR3 comprises 15 residues. Germline V lookup: CDR1 SGHNT, CDR2 YENEEA. Based on the CDR3 plus reference TRBV11-3 and TRBJ2-6, the full variable domain is EAGVVQSPRYKIIEKKQPVAFWCNPISGHNTLYWYLQNLGQGPELLIRYENEEAVDDSQLPKDRFSAERLKGVDSTLKIQPAELGDSAVYLCASSQRNSGANVLTFGAGSRLTVL.

The V and J genes are TRBV11-3 and TRBJ2-2; D gene ambiguous. V gave up 5 bases and J gave up 6 bases, with 7 bases separating them. The CDR3 loop spans 12 amino acids. Germline CDR1 SGHNT, CDR2 YENEEA. The CDR3 DNA sequence: TGTGCCAGCAGCCAGGTATCCGGGGAGCTGTTTTTT. Encoded protein: CASSQVSGELFF.

The rearrangement links TRBV6-1 to TRBJ1-4; D call uncertain. Trimming left V 2 bases short and J 0 bases short, with 7 bases between. The germline V gene has CDR1 MNHNS and CDR2 SASEGT. The CDR3 is 15 amino acids. DNA of the CDR3: TGTGCCAGCAGTGAATTAGCCGCAACTAATGAAAAACTGTTTTTT. Protein: CASSELAATNEKLFF.

V is TRBV30 and J is TRBJ1-2; the match to TRBD1 covers 10 bases. Germline CDR1 reads GTSNPN; CDR2 reads SVGIG (reference sequence). The CDR3 spans 17 residues. V shed 3 bases, J shed 2 bases, and the junction held 12 bases outside the gene matches. The CDR3, as DNA: TGTGCCTGGAGCATATCCGGGACAGGGGTCTCGAACTATGGCTACACCTTC. Its protein product is CAWSISGTGVSNYGYTF. The complete variable domain, with remaining parts taken from reference TRBV30 and TRBJ1-2, reads SQTIHQWPATLVQPVGSPLSLECTVEGTSNPNLYWYRQAAGRGLQLLFYSVGIGQISSEVPQNLSASRPQDRQFILSSKKLLLSDSGFYLCAWSISGTGVSNYGYTFGSGTRLTVV.

The CDR3: CASRGETRLNEQFF. The CDR3 DNA is TGTGCCAGCAGAGGCGAGACTAGACTAAATGAGCAGTTCTTC. The rearrangement uses TRBV2 and TRBJ2-1; D perhaps matches TRBD2 (6 bases). The CDR3 length is 14 residues. Germline CDR1 and CDR2: SNHLY and FYNNEI. V was clipped by 6 bases and J by 7 bases, with 16 bases between them. Full variable domain (missing parts from reference TRBV2 and TRBJ2-1): EPEVTQTPSHQVTQMGQEVILRCVPISNHLYFYWYRQILGQKVEFLVSFYNNEISEKSEIFDDQFSVERPDGSNFTLKIRSTKLEDSAMYFCASRGETRLNEQFFGPGTRLTVL.

The chain joins TRBV13 to TRBJ2-1, with 11 bases matching TRBD2. The V gene end was trimmed by 5 bases and the J gene end by 3 bases; junction bases not matched to a gene: 6. This CDR3 comprises 16 residues. Germline lookup yields CDR1 PRHDT and CDR2 FYEKMQ (reference sequence). CDR3 nucleotide sequence: TGTGCCAGCAGCCCAACTAGCGGGGGCCACTACAATGAGCAGTTCTTC. Translated: CASSPTSGGHYNEQFF.

The J gene is TRBJ2-7, the V gene TRBV27; D is ambiguous. V was cut by 7 bases and J by 3 bases, with 7 bases left in between. The length of the CDR3 is 11 residues. The germline CDR1 and CDR2 sequences are MNHEY and SMNVEV (reference sequence). This chain's CDR3 is CASMGYYEQYF. The DNA for the CDR3 is TGTGCCAGCATGGGGTACTACGAGCAGTACTTC.

The chain uses TRBV7-3 and TRBJ2-7; a possible D gene is TRBD2 (6 bases). CDR1 SGHTA and CDR2 FQGTGA come from the germline V gene. With 4 bases removed from V and 7 bases from J, the gap between germline ends came to 14 bases. The CDR3 is 13 residues long. CDR3 nucleotide sequence: TGTGCCAGCAGCTCCGGGAGTCTGAGGGAGCAGTACTTC. As protein: CASSSGSLREQYF. Supplemented by reference TRBV7-3 and TRBJ2-7, the full variable domain reads GAGVSQTPSNKVTEKGKYVELRCDPISGHTALYWYRQSLGQGPEFLIYFQGTGAADDSGLPNDRFFAVRPEGSVSTLKIQRTERGDSAVYLCASSSGSLREQYFGPGTRLTVT.

DNA of the CDR3: TGCAGCGTTGACCCGGAAGGCACTTTGAACACTGAAGCTTTCTTT. This sequence encodes CSVDPEGTLNTEAFF. This rearrangement joins TRBV29-1 to TRBJ1-1; D is uncertain. The CDR3 sequence is 15 residues long. Germline assignment: CDR1 SQVTM and CDR2 ANQGSEA. Between the trimmed V and J ends, which lost 3 bases and 0 bases, there was a span of 14 bases.

The CDR3 nucleotides read TGCGCCAGCAGCCAGGACCAGGGAGACAACTATGGCTACACCTTC. Translation: CASSQDQGDNYGYTF. The V gene is TRBV4-1, the J gene TRBJ1-2; possibly TRBD1 for D (5 bases). The CDR3 length is 15 residues. Germline-derived CDR1 and CDR2 are MGHRA and YSYEKL. The V and J ends lost 3 bases and 2 bases respectively, with 13 bases between them.

Points on this clone: Mismatch with germline at one junction end may stem from a read error. The chain uses TRBV27 and TRBJ2-1, with 7 bases lining up with TRBD2. The germline CDR1 and CDR2 sequences are MNHEY and SMNVEV (reference sequence). This CDR3 spans 19 amino acids. The CDR3 coding sequence is TGTGCCAGCAGCTTATATCCCGCGAGCGGGGAGGGTTCCTACAATGAGCAGTTCTTC. As protein: CASSLYPASGEGSYNEQFF.

This chain connects TRBV2 to TRBJ1-2; TRBD1 agrees at 9 bases. Germline assignment: CDR1 SNHLY and CDR2 FYNNEI. V was pared by 4 bases and J by 0 bases, with 3 bases of the junction left unmatched. The CDR3 consists of 15 residues. The CDR3 DNA reads as TGTGCCAGCAGTGCGGACAGGGGAGCTAACTATGGCTACACCTTC. Amino acid sequence: CASSADRGANYGYTF.

The chain joins TRBV11-2 to TRBJ1-5; TRBD1 matches 8 bases. Looked up from germline, CDR1 is SGHAT and CDR2 is FQNNGV. V gave up 5 bases and J gave up 6 bases; unmatched junction bases: 9. This CDR3 is built from 15 residues. The CDR3 sequence: CASSPQGAVGQPQHF. CDR3 nucleotide sequence: TGTGCCAGCAGCCCGCAGGGGGCTGTTGGTCAGCCCCAGCATTTT.

The V gene is TRBV2, the J gene TRBJ2-7; no firm D call. The CDR3 totals 16 residues. V gave up 7 bases and J gave up 4 bases, with 23 bases separating them. Looked up from germline, CDR1 is SNHLY and CDR2 is FYNNEI. The CDR3 nucleotides are TGTGCCAGCACCCGACACACCGCCCATCGGTCGTACGAGCAGTACTTC. It specifies CASTRHTAHRSYEQYF. The full variable domain, completed using reference TRBV2 and TRBJ2-7, is EPEVTQTPSHQVTQMGQEVILRCVPISNHLYFYWYRQILGQKVEFLVSFYNNEISEKSEIFDDQFSVERPDGSNFTLKIRSTKLEDSAMYFCASTRHTAHRSYEQYFGPGTRLTVT.

The chain joins TRBV5-8 to TRBJ2-1; D is uncertain. V lost 1 base and J lost 3, with 5 bases in between. Germline lookup yields CDR1 SGHTS and CDR2 YDEGEE. CDR3 length equals 13 residues. The CDR3 protein is CASSLPGYNEQFF. In nucleotides, the CDR3 is TGTGCCAGCAGCTTGCCGGGCTACAATGAGCAGTTCTTC.